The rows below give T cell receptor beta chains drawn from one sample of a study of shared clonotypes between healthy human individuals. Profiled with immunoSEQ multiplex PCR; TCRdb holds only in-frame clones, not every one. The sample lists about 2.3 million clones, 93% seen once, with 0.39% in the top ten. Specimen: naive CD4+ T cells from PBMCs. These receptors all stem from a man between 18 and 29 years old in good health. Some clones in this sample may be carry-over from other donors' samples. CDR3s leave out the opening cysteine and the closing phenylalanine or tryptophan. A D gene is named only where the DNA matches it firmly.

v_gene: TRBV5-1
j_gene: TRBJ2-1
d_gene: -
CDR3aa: ASSFGQNNEQF

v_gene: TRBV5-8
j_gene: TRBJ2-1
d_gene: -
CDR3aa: ASSLGGYSYNEQF

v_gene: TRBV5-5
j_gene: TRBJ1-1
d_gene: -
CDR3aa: ASSLGHANTEAF

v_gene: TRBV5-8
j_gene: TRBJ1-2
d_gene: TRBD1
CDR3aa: ASSSWGDRGAANYGYT

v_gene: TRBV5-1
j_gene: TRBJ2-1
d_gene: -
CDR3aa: ASSLLGRDNEQF

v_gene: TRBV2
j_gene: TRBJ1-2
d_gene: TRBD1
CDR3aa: ASSLGQVYGYT

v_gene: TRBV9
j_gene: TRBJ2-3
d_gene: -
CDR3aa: ASSVEGSTDTQY

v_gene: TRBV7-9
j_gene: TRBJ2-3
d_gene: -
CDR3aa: ASTSTDTQY

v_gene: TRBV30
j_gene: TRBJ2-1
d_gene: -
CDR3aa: AWRSGNNEQF

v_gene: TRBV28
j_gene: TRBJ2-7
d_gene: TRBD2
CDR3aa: ASGTSGRASEQY

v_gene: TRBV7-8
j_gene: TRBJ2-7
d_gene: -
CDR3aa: ASSLNLAYEQY

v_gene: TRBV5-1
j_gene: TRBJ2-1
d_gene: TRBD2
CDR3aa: ASSPGLAGGSGSNQQF

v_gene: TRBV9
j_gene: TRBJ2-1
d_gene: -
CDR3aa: ASSQTSYSYNEQF

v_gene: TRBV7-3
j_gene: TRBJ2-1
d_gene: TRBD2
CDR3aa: ASSWTSGYNEQF

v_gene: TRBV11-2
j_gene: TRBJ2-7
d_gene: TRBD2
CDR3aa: ASTPGRVGAGGQY

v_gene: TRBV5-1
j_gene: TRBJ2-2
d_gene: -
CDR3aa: ASSLAREAGELF

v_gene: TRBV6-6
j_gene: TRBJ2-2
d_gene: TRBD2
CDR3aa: ASSKFGGAGELF

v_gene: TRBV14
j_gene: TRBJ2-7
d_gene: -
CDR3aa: ASSHRTKRYEQY

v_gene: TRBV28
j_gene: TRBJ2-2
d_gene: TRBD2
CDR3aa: ASSSHSPWVSGRASAGELF

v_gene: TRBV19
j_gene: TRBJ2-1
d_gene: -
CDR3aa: ASSIGGEQF

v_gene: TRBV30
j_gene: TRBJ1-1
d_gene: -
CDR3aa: AHHGFSNTEAF

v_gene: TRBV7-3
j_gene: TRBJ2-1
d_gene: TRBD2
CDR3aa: ASSSTGLAGGNEQF

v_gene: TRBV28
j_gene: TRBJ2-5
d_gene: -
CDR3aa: ASSRTEETQY

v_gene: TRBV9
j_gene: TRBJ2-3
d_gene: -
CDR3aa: ASSSLYGASGTDTQY

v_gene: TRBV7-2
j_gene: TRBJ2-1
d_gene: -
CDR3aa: ASSLGTAVNYNEQF

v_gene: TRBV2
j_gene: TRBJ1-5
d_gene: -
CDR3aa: ASSSEEARYQPQH

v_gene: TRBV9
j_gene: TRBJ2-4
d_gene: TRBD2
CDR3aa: ASSVNPGGGTIQY

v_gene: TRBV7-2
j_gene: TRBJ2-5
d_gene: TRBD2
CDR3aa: ASSSPSGRWETQY

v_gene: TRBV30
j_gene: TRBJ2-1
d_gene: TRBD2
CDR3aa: AWSKLAGDRF

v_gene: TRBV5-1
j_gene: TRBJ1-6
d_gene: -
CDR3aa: ASSLEGGDSPLH

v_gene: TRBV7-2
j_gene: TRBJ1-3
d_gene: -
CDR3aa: ASSWTVTISGNTIY

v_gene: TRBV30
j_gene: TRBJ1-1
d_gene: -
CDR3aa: AWSTGKGEAF

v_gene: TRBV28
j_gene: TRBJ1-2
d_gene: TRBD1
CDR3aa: ASSLLGQRTF

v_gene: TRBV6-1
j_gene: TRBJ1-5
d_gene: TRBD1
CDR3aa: ASSVTGGGNQPQH

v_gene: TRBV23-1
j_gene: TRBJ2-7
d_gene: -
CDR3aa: ASSQPSRRRSYEQY

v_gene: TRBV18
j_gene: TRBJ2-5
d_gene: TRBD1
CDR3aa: ASRGGTGQETQY

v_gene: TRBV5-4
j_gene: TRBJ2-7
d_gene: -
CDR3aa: ASSYRQDLTYEQY

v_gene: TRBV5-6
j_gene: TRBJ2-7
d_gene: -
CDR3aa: ASARGYEQY

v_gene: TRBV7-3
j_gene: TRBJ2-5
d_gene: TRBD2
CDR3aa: ASSASGVGETQY

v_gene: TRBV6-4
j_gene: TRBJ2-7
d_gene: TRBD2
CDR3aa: ASSDGAGVHEQY

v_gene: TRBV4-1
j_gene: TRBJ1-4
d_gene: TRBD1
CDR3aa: ASRWTGDEKLF

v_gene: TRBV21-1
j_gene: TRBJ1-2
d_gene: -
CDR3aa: ASRPTQRTAIGRGYT

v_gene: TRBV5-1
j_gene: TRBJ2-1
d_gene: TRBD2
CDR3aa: ASSLGLAGVNEQF

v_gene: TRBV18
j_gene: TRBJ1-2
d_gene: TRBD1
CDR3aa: ASSPDRGWNGYT

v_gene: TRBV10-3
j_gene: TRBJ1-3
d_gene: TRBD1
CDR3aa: AISILATGASSTIY

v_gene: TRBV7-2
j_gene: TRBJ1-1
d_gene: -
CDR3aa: ASSKSWGVTEAF

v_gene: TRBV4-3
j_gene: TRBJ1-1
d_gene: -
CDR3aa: ASSQARNTEAF

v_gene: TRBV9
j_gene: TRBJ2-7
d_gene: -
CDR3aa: ASSVSGPSYEQY

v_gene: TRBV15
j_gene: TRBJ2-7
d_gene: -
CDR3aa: ATSRDSGTGHEQY

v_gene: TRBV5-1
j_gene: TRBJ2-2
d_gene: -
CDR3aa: ASTRIPGSGGELF

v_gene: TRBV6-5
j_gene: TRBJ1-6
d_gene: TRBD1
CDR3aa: ASSYQGAKGSPLH

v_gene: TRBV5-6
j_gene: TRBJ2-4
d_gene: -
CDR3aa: ASSFRLLAKNIQY

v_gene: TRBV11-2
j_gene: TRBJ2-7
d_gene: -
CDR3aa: ASSLDGALSYEQY

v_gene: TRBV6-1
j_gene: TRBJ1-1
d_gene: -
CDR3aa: ASSEPGGANTEAF

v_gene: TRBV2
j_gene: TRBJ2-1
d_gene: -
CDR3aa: ASSRQGTYNEQF

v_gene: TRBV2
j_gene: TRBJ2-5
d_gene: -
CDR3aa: ASSEAVYQETQY

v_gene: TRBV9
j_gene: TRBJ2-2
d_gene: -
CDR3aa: ASSGWGTANTGELF